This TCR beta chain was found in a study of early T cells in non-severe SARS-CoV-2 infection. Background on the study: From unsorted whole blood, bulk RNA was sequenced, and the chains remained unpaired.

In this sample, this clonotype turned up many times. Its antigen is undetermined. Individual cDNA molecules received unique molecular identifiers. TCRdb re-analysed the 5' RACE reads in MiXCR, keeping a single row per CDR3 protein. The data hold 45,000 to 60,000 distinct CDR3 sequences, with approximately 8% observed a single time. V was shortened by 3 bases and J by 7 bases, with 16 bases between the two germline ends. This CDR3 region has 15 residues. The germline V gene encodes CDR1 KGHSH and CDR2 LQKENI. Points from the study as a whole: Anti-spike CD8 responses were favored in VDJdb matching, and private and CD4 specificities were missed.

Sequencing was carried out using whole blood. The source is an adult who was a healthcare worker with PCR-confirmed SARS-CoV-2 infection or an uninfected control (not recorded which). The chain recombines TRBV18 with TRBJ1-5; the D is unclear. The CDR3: CASSPTGSGMQPQHF. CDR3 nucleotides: TGTGCCAGCTCACCTACCGGATCCGGGATGCAGCCCCAGCATTTT.